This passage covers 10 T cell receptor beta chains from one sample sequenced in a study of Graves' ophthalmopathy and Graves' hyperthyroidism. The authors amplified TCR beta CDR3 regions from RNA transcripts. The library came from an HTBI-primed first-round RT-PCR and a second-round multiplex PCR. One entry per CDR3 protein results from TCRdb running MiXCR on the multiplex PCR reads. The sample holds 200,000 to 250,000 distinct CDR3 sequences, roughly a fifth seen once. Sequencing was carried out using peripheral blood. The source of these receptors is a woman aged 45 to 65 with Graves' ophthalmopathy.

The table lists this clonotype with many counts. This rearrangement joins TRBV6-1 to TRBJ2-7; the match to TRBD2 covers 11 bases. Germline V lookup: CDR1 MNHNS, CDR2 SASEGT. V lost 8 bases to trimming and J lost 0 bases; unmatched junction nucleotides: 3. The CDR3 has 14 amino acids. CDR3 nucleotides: TGTGCCAGCGACCTAGCGGGAGGCTCCTACGAGCAGTACTTC. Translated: CASDLAGGSYEQYF.

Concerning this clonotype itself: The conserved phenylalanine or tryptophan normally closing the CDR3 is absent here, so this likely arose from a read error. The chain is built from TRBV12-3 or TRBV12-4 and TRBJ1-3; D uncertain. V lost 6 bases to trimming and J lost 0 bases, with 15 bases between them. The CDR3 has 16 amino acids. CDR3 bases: TGTGCCAGCAGACCCGGACGGTACCGCTCTGGAAACACCATATATCTT. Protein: CASRPGRYRSGNTIYL.

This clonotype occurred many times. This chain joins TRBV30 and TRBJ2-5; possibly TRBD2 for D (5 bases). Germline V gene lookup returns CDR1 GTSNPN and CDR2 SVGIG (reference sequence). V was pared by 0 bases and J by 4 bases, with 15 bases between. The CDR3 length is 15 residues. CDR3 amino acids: CAWSVQGDYSETQYF. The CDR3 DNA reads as TGTGCCTGGAGTGTACAAGGTGACTACTCAGAGACCCAGTACTTC. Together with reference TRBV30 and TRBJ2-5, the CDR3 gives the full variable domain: SQTIHQWPATLVQPVGSPLSLECTVEGTSNPNLYWYRQAAGRGLQLLFYSVGIGQISSEVPQNLSASRPQDRQFILSSKKLLLSDSGFYLCAWSVQGDYSETQYFGPGTRLLVL.

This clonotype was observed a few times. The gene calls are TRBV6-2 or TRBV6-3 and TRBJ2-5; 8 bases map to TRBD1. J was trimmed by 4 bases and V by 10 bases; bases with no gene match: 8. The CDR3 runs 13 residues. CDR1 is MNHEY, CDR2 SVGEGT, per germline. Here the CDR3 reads CATNRQGIETQYF. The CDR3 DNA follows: TGTGCCACCAACCGACAGGGGATAGAGACCCAGTACTTC.

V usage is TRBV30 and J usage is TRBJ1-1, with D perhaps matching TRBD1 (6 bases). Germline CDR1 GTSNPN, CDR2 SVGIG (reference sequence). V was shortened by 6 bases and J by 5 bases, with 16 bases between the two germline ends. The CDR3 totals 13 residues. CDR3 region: CACRGTGGTEAFF. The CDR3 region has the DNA TGTGCCTGTAGGGGGACGGGAGGAACTGAAGCTTTCTTT.

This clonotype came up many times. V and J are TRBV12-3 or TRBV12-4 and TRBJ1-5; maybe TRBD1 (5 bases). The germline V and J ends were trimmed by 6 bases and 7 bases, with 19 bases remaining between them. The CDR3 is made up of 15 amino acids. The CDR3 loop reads CASSSYGQGDQPQHF. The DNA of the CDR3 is TGTGCCAGCAGCAGTTACGGACAAGGAGACCAGCCCCAGCATTTT.

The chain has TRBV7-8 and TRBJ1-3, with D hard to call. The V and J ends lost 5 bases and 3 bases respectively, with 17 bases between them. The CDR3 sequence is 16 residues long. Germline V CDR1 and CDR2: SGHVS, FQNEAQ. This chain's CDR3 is CASSPRQVRDGNTIYF. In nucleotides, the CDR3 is TGTGCCAGCAGCCCTCGACAAGTTCGGGATGGAAACACCATATATTTT. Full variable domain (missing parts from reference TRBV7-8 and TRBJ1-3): GAGVSQSPRYKVAKRGQDVALRCDPISGHVSLFWYQQALGQGPEFLTYFQNEAQLDKSGLPSDRFFAERPEGSVSTLKIQRTQQEDSAVYLCASSPRQVRDGNTIYFGEGSWLTVV.

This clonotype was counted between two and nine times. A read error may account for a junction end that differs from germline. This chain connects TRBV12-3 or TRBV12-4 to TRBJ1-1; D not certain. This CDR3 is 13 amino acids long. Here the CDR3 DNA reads TGTGCCAGCACCATAGGATTCAACACTGAAGCTTGCTTT. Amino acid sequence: CASTIGFNTEACF.

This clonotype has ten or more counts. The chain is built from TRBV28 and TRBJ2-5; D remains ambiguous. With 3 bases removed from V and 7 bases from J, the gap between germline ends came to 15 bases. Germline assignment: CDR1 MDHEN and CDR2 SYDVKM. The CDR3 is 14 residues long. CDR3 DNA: TGTGCCAGCAGTTTGTCGGGCGGATCCAGGACCCAGTACTTC. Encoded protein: CASSLSGGSRTQYF.

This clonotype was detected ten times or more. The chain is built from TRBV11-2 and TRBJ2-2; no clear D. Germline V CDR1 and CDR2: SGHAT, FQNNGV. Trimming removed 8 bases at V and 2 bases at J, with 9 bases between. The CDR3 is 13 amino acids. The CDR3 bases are TGTGCCAGCGGGTTGGGAAACACCGGGGAGCTGTTTTTT. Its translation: CASGLGNTGELFF.